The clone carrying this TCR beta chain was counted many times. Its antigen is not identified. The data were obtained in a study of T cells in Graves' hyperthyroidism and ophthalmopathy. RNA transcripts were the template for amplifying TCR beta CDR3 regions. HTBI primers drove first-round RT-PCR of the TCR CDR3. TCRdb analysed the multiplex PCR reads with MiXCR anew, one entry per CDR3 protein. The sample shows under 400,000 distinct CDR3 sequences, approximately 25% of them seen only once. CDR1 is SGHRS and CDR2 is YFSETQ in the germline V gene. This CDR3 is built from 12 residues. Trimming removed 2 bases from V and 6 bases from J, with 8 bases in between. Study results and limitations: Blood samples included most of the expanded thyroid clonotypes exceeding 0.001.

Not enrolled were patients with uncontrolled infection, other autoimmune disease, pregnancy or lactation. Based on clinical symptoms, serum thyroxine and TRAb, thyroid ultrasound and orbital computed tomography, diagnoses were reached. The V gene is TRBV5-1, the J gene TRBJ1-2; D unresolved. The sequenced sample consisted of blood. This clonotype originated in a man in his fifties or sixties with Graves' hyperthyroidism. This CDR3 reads CASSLGLDGYTF. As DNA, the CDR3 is TGCGCCAGCAGCTTAGGGCTGGATGGCTACACCTTC. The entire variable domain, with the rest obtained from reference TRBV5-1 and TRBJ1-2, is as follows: KAGVTQTPRYLIKTRGQQVTLSCSPISGHRSVSWYQQTPGQGLQFLFEYFSETQRNKGNFPGRFSGRQFSNSRSEMNVSTLELGDSALYLCASSLGLDGYTFGSGTRLTVV.